These 10 T cell receptor beta chains originate from one sample sequenced in a study of regulatory T cells in long-lasting Graves disease. The sample's time point: newly diagnosed GD, antithyroid drugs for less than 3 months. The TCR library was made from RNA extracted from PBMCs. Both iRepertoire HTBI primers and Arm-PCR of CDR3 regions were used to build the TCR beta libraries. TCRdb re-derived calls from the multiplex PCR reads in MiXCR, one entry per CDR3 protein. The sample lists 200,000 to 250,000 distinct CDR3 sequences, about 17% occurring once. The sequenced sample was peripheral blood mononuclear cells (PBMCs), obtained at new diagnosis, from a patient treated with antithyroid drugs. The receptor set was obtained from a female donor with Graves disease.

This clonotype was counted many times. The rearrangement links TRBV6-2 or TRBV6-3 to TRBJ1-2, with D possibly TRBD1 on 5 matching bases. The germline V and J ends were trimmed by 5 bases and 8 bases, with 18 bases remaining between them. The CDR3 consists of 14 residues. The germline gives CDR1 MNHEY, CDR2 SVGEGT. CDR3 residues: CASSADFQGGGYTF. The CDR3 DNA follows: TGTGCCAGCAGTGCGGACTTTCAGGGAGGAGGCTACACCTTC.

This clonotype was recorded at least ten times. The chain combines TRBV10-3 with TRBJ2-1, with 15 bases that match TRBD2. CDR1 and CDR2 (germline): ENHRY, SYGVKD. V lost 6 bases and J lost 5; bases outside the gene matches: 20. This CDR3 region has 21 residues. The CDR3 coding sequence is TGTGCCATCAGCCCCGAGGGGGGGATCCCGGGACTAGCGGGAGGCCACAATGAGCAGTTCTTC. Its translation is CAISPEGGIPGLAGGHNEQFF.

The V and J genes are TRBV6-2 or TRBV6-3 and TRBJ2-1; no reliable D call. CDR1 is MNHEY and CDR2 is SVGEGT in the germline V gene. Trimming stripped 5 bases from V and 10 bases from J, with 21 bases between. CDR3 length: 15 residues. The CDR3, as DNA: TGTGCCAGCAGTACCCCGACTCGCCTCGTGTACGAGCAGTTCTTC. It specifies CASSTPTRLVYEQFF.

This clonotype was counted ten times or more. V gene TRBV20-1 combines with J gene TRBJ1-1; D gene uncertain. Germline V gene sequence: CDR1 DFQATT, CDR2 SNEGSKA (reference sequence). The CDR3 spans 14 residues. The ends were cut back, 6 bases at V and 0 bases at J, with 14 bases in the middle. CDR3 in amino acids: CSAGVGPVNTEAFF. CDR3 bases: TGCAGTGCCGGAGTGGGTCCCGTGAACACTGAAGCTTTCTTT.

The J gene is TRBJ2-3, the V gene TRBV11-2; TRBD2 aligns across 10 bases. The CDR3 contains 17 residues. Germline assignment: CDR1 SGHAT and CDR2 FQNNGV. Trimming took 5 bases from V and 2 from J; bases not matched to a gene: 10. The CDR3 spells CASSRDSGRWNTDTQYF. CDR3 sequence (DNA): TGTGCCAGCAGCCGTGATAGCGGGAGGTGGAACACAGATACGCAGTATTTT.

The table lists this clonotype with many counts. The chain uses TRBV7-9 and TRBJ1-1; possible D gene TRBD1, 5 bases. V lost 3 bases to trimming and J lost 0 bases, with 14 bases between them. This CDR3 region has 16 residues. CDR1 is SEHNR, CDR2 FQNEAQ, per germline (reference sequence). The CDR3 spells CASSLRAGGMNTEAFF. The CDR3, as DNA: TGTGCCAGCAGCTTGCGGGCGGGGGGGATGAACACTGAAGCTTTCTTT.

A few counts support this clonotype. A junction boundary mismatches the germline segment, possibly from a read error. The chain combines TRBV19 with TRBJ2-1; D assignment may be TRBD1 or TRBD2 (5 bases each). The CDR3 extends over 15 amino acids. Germline V gene sequence: CDR1 LNHDA, CDR2 SQIVND (reference sequence). The CDR3 DNA reads TGTGCCAGTAGTGAAGGGGAGCATTCCTACAATGGGCAGTTCTTC. Translated, it gives CASSEGEHSYNGQFF.

This clonotype was observed at least ten times. The genes are TRBV30 and TRBJ2-3; 9 nucleotides match TRBD1. The CDR3 contains 14 residues. The germline V gene has CDR1 GTSNPN and CDR2 SVGIG (reference sequence). V gave up 8 bases and J gave up 2 bases; unmatched junction bases: 8. CDR3 nucleotide sequence: TGTGCCCTCCGGACAGGGGTTATCACAGATACGCAGTATTTT. Residues: CALRTGVITDTQYF.

This clonotype was detected ten times or more. The chain is built from TRBV29-1 and TRBJ2-1; TRBD1 aligns across 11 bases. Germline V gene data show CDR1 as SQVTM and CDR2 as ANQGSEA. V shed 6 bases, J shed 6 bases, and the junction held 7 bases outside the gene matches. The CDR3 has 14 residues. The CDR3 loop is CSVNRDRGGNEQFF. CDR3 bases: TGCAGCGTCAACCGGGACAGGGGGGGCAATGAGCAGTTCTTC.

This clonotype was seen at least ten times. The chain links TRBV6-2 or TRBV6-3 to TRBJ1-4; 9 nucleotides align to TRBD1. CDR1 is MNHEY, CDR2 SVGEGT, per germline. The CDR3 runs to 15 residues. The trim removed 0 bases at V and 8 bases at J, leaving 4 bases unmatched. The DNA of the CDR3 is TGTGCCAGCAGTTACTCGGGACAGGGTAACGAAAAACTGTTTTTT. The encoded protein is CASSYSGQGNEKLFF.